This TCR beta chain was captured in a study of early T cells in non-severe SARS-CoV-2 infection. Study as a whole: The study sequenced bulk RNA from unsorted whole blood, with chains unpaired.

Unique molecular identifiers were added to individual cDNA molecules. One entry per CDR3 protein results from TCRdb running MiXCR on the 5' RACE reads. The data hold just over 95,000 distinct CDR3 sequences, with 9.5% to 11% observed a single time. About this clonotype: As yet, its antigen is unknown.

Study-wide points: Matching against VDJdb likely underestimated virus-specific expansions, favoring anti-spike CD8.

V trimming: 0 bases; J trimming: 0 bases; junction bases outside the gene matches: 16. Germline V gives CDR1 DFQATT, CDR2 SNEGSKA (reference sequence). This CDR3 has 19 residues. This rearrangement joins TRBV20-1 to TRBJ2-7, with 8 bases lining up with TRBD2. The source of this sequence is an adult who was a healthcare worker with PCR-confirmed SARS-CoV-2 infection or an uninfected control (not recorded which). The sequences come from whole blood, collected at baseline. CDR3 sequence (DNA): TGCAGTGCTAGAGATACTATGGCCCCTAGCGGGCTAAGCTCCTACGAGCAGTACTTC. It is translated as CSARDTMAPSGLSSYEQYF.